The 10 T cell receptor beta chains given below trace back to one sample, sequenced in a study of T cells in Graves' hyperthyroidism and ophthalmopathy. The source material, RNA transcripts, was used to amplify TCR beta CDR3 regions. A set of HTBI primers served as the primers for a first-round RT-PCR of the TCR CDR3. From the multiplex PCR reads, TCRdb called clonotypes with MiXCR, one entry per CDR3 protein. The table records some 460,000 distinct CDR3 sequences, about a sixth of them present only once. The material sequenced was blood. These receptor sequences come from a woman aged 18 to 35 with Graves' hyperthyroidism.

In this sample, this clonotype turned up many times. This chain connects TRBV19 to TRBJ1-5; D may be TRBD1 (5 bases). Trimming removed 3 bases at V and 1 base at J, with 16 bases between. CDR1 and CDR2 (germline): LNHDA, SQIVND (reference sequence). This CDR3 is built from 17 residues. The CDR3 loop is CASSMGNGGLSNQPQHF. The DNA for the CDR3 is TGTGCCAGTAGTATGGGGAATGGGGGTTTGAGCAATCAGCCCCAGCATTTT.

This clonotype was seen at least ten times. The V and J genes are TRBV5-6 and TRBJ1-1, with unresolved D. Germline CDR1 SGHDT, CDR2 YYEEEE. The CDR3 runs to 16 residues. The ends were cut back, 1 base at V and 1 base at J, with 14 bases in the middle. The CDR3 sequence: CASSLWAGGTNTEAFF. CDR3 bases: TGTGCCAGCAGCTTGTGGGCAGGCGGTACGAACACTGAAGCTTTCTTT. Together with reference TRBV5-6 and TRBJ1-1, the CDR3 gives the full variable domain: DAGVTQSPTHLIKTRGQQVTLRCSPKSGHDTVSWYQQALGQGPQFIFQYYEEEERQRGNFPDRFSGHQFPNYSSELNVNALLLGDSALYLCASSLWAGGTNTEAFFGQGTRLTVV.

This clonotype was seen ten or more times. The J gene is TRBJ1-4, the V gene TRBV10-3, with a weak D call TRBD1 (6 bases). Trimming removed 11 bases from V and 10 bases from J, with 17 bases in between. CDR1 ENHRY and CDR2 SYGVKD come from the germline V gene. The CDR3 covers 12 residues. This CDR3 reads CAAGTGSGKLFF. CDR3 bases: TGTGCCGCCGGAACAGGGTCAGGAAAACTGTTTTTT.

The V call is TRBV4-1, the J call TRBJ2-1; 9 bases line up with TRBD1. Germline V gene data show CDR1 as MGHRA and CDR2 as YSYEKL. The CDR3 is made up of 16 amino acids. V dropped 1 base and J dropped 8; count of bases not matched to a gene: 9. CDR3 protein: CASSQVWTGVDYEQFF. The CDR3 DNA sequence: TGCGCCAGCAGCCAAGTTTGGACAGGGGTCGATTATGAGCAGTTCTTC.

V and J are TRBV4-2 and TRBJ1-5; D remains unclear. Germline V lookup: CDR1 LGHNA, CDR2 YNFKEQ. Trimming pared 0 bases from V and 4 bases from J, leaving 7 bases between. This CDR3 region has 14 residues. The CDR3 protein is CASSQEITNQPQHF. CDR3 in DNA: TGTGCCAGCAGCCAAGAGATCACGAATCAGCCCCAGCATTTT.

The V call is TRBV9, the J call TRBJ2-1; no clear D gene. Between the trimmed V and J ends, which lost 0 bases and 8 bases, there was a span of 9 bases. The germline V gene has CDR1 SGDLS and CDR2 YYNGEE. CDR3 size: 13 residues. CDR3 protein: CASSVVSFDEQFF. The CDR3 nucleotides read TGTGCCAGCAGCGTAGTCAGTTTCGATGAGCAGTTCTTC.

This clonotype was recorded at least ten times. The genes are TRBV20-1 and TRBJ2-2; a possible D gene is TRBD1 (6 bases). Germline V gene sequence: CDR1 DFQATT, CDR2 SNEGSKA (reference sequence). Between the trimmed V and J ends, which lost 0 bases and 7 bases, there was a span of 18 bases. This CDR3 has 16 residues. CDR3 DNA sequence: TGCAGTGCTAGAGATGGAATGGGACAATCCGACGGGGAGCTGTTTTTT. Translating gives CSARDGMGQSDGELFF.

V is TRBV20-1 and J is TRBJ1-2; possible D gene TRBD1, 5 bases. There are 18 residues in the CDR3. The germline gives CDR1 DFQATT, CDR2 SNEGSKA (reference sequence). V dropped 0 bases and J dropped 4 bases, with 24 bases sitting between them. CDR3 in amino acids: CSARDKVGGEGVSYGYTF. The CDR3 coding sequence is TGCAGTGCTAGAGATAAGGTGGGCGGGGAAGGGGTATCCTATGGCTACACCTTC.

The chain carries TRBV9 and TRBJ1-1; D remains ambiguous. CDR1 SGDLS and CDR2 YYNGEE come from the germline V gene. The CDR3 runs to 12 residues. V was shortened by 2 bases and J by 8 bases, with 10 bases between the two germline ends. This CDR3 reads CASSVGSQEAFF. CDR3 DNA sequence: TGTGCCAGCAGCGTTGGATCGCAGGAAGCTTTCTTT.

V is TRBV15 and J is TRBJ2-2; 7 nucleotides match TRBD1. The CDR3 has 16 residues. The ends lost 5 bases at V and 3 bases at J; junction bases unmatched: 9. Germline V gene data show CDR1 as LNHNV and CDR2 as YYDKDF (reference sequence). The CDR3 loop reads CATSGKGDRDTGELFF. DNA of the CDR3: TGTGCCACCAGCGGCAAAGGAGACAGGGACACCGGGGAGCTGTTTTTT.